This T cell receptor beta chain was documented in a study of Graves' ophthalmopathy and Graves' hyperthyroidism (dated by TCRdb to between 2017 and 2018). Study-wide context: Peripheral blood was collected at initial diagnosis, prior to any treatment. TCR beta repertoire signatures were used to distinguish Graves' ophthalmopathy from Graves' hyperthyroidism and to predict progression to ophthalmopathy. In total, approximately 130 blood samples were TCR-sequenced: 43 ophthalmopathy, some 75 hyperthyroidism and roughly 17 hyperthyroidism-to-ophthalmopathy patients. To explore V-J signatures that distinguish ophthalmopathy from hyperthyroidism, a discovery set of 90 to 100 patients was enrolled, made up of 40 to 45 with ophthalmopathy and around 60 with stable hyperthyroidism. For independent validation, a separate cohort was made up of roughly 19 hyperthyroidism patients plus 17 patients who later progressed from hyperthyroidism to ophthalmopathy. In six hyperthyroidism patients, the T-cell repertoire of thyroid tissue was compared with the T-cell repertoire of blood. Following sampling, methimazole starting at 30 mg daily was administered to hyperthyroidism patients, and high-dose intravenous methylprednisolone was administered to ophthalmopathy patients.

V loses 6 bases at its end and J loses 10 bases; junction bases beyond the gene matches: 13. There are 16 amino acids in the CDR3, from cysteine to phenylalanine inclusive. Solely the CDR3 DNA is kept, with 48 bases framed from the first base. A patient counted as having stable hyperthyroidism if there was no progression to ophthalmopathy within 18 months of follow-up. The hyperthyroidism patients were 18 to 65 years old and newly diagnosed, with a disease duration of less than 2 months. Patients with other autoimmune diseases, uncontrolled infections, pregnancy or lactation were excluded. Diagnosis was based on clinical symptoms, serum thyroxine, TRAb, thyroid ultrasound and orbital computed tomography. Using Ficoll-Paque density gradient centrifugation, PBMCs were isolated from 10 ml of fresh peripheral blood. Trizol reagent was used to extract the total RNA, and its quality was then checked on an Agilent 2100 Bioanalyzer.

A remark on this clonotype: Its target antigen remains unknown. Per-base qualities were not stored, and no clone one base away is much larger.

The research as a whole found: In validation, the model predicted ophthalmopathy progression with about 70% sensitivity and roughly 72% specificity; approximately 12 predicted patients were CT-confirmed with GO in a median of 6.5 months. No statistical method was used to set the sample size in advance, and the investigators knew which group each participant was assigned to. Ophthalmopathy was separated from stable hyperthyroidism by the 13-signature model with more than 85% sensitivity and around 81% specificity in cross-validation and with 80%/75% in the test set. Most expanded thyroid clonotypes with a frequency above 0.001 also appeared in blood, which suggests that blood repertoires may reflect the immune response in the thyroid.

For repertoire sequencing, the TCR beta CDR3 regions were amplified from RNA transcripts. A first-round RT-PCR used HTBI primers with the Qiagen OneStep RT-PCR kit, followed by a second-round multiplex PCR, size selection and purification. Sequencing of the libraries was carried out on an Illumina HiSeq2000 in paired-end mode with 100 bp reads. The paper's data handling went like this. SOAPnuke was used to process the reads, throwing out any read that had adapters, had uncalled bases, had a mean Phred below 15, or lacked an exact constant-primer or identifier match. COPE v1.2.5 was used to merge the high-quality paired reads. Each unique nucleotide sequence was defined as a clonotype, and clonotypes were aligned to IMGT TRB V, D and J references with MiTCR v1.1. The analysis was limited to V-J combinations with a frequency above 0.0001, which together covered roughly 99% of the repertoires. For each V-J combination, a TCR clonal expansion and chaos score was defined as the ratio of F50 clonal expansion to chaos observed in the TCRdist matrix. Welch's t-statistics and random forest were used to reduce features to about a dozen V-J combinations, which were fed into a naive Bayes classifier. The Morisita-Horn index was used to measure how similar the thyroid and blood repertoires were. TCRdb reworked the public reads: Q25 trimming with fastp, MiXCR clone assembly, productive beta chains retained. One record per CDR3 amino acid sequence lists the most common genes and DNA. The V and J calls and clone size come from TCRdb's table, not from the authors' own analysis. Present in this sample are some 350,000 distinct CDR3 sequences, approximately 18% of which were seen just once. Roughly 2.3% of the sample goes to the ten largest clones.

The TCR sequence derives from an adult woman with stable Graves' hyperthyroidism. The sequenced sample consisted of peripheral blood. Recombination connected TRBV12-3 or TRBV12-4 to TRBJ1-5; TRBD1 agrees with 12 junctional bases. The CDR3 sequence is CASSLSPGQGAIPQHF. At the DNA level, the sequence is TGTGCCAGCAGCCTTAGTCCGGGACAGGGGGCGATACCCCAGCATTTT.